This T cell receptor beta chain was profiled in a study of CD8+ T cells in alopecia areata. Study-level background: Donor skin was harvested from approximately 6-12-month-old C3H/HeJ mice with spontaneous alopecia and grafted onto roughly 6-10-week-old female C3H/HeJ recipients.

Following RNA extraction, reverse transcription yielded cDNA that acted as the sequencing template. Clones were read by immunoSEQ multiplex PCR, and TCRdb kept only the in-frame ones, dropping some. Recorded here are about 18,000 clones, none singletons. After pooling, cutaneous lymph node cells were sorted with CD4, CD8alpha, NKG2D, NKG2ACE and other markers. V lost 5 bases to trimming and J lost 0 bases, with 7 bases between them. This CDR3 has 13 residues. CDR1 FNHDT and CDR2 SITEND come from the germline V gene (reference sequence). With regard to this clone: The genes and germline here are from mouse. The sequence runs out 4 residues before the end of the CDR3; the remainder is reconstructed from the germline J gene.

V is TRBV19 and J is TRBJ2-3; D uncertain. This sequence was found in a C3H/HeJ mouse with alopecia areata. The mouse line has the MHC haplotype H2-k. The specimen sequenced was CD8+ T cells sorted from a lymph node. CDR3 sequence: CASRLDSAETLYF. The sequenced part of the CDR3 DNA is TGTGCCAGCAGACTTGATAGTGCAGAA.